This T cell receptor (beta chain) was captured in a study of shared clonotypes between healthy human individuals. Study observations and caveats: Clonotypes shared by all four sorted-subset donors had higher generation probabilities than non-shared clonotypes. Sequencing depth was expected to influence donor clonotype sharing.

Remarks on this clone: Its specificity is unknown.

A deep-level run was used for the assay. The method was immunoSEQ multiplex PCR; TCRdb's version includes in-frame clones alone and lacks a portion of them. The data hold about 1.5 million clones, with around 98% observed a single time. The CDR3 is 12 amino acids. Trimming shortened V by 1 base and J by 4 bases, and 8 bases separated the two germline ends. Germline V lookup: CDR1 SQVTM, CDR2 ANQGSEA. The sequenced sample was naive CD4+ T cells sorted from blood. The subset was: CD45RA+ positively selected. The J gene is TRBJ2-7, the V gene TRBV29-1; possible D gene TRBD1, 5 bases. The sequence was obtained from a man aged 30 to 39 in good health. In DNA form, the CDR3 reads TGCAGCGTTGAAGCAGGGAAGTACGAGCAGTACTTC. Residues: CSVEAGKYEQYF.